The rows below give T cell receptor beta chains drawn from one sample of a study of pediatric ulcerative colitis. The table came from immunoSEQ multiplex PCR; TCRdb's copy has only in-frame clones and leaves some out. The sample has 35,000 to 45,000 clones, roughly 85% seen once; the top ten hold roughly 25%. The sample comprised blood. Every receptor here comes from a girl aged 10 to 17 with moderate ulcerative colitis. CDR3s include the opening cysteine and the closing phenylalanine or tryptophan. Fields, in order: D gene, J gene, V gene, clone size, CDR3 protein, CDR3 DNA. A D gene is named only where the DNA matches it firmly. A row's size may be missing; if present it is once, few, many or a size class.

D gene: TRBD1; J gene: TRBJ1-6; V gene: TRBV19; clone size: -; CDR3 protein: CASSASGQGRFSPLHF; CDR3 DNA: TGTGCCAGTAGCGCCTCCGGACAGGGCCGTTTTTCACCCCTCCACTTT
D gene: -; J gene: TRBJ2-2; V gene: TRBV6-5; clone size: -; CDR3 protein: CASRVGSTGELFF; CDR3 DNA: TGTGCCAGCAGGGTAGGGAGTACCGGGGAGCTGTTTTTT
D gene: TRBD1; J gene: TRBJ1-4; V gene: TRBV7-9; clone size: -; CDR3 protein: CASSLPPGQATNEKLFF; CDR3 DNA: TGTGCCAGCAGCCTTCCCCCCGGACAGGCAACTAATGAAAAACTGTTTTTT
D gene: -; J gene: TRBJ2-6; V gene: TRBV4-1; clone size: -; CDR3 protein: CASSQAPGAGANVLTF; CDR3 DNA: TGCGCCAGCAGCCAAGCCCCCGGGGCTGGGGCCAACGTCCTGACTTTC
D gene: -; J gene: TRBJ1-2; V gene: TRBV15; clone size: -; CDR3 protein: CATSKSNSHGYTF; CDR3 DNA: TGTGCCACCAGCAAATCTAACAGCCATGGCTACACCTTC
D gene: -; J gene: TRBJ2-7; V gene: TRBV5-5; clone size: -; CDR3 protein: CASSPRSVGRPYEQYF; CDR3 DNA: TGTGCCAGCAGCCCCCGAAGTGTAGGACGACCCTACGAGCAGTACTTC
D gene: -; J gene: TRBJ1-5; V gene: TRBV7-2; clone size: -; CDR3 protein: CASSRGGGPNQPQHF; CDR3 DNA: TGTGCCAGCAGCCGTGGGGGGGGGCCAAATCAGCCCCAGCATTTT
D gene: TRBD1; J gene: TRBJ1-4; V gene: TRBV18; clone size: -; CDR3 protein: CASSPGQGGEKLFF; CDR3 DNA: TGTGCCAGCTCACCAGGCCAGGGGGGAGAAAAACTGTTTTTT
D gene: -; J gene: TRBJ2-5; V gene: TRBV18; clone size: -; CDR3 protein: CASSPRLGEETQYF; CDR3 DNA: TGTGCCAGCTCACCCCGACTAGGGGAAGAGACCCAGTACTTC
D gene: TRBD1; J gene: TRBJ2-6; V gene: TRBV30; clone size: -; CDR3 protein: CACGTAGANVLTF; CDR3 DNA: TGTGCCTGTGGGACAGCCGGGGCCAACGTCCTGACTTTC
D gene: TRBD2; J gene: TRBJ2-3; V gene: TRBV7-8; clone size: once; CDR3 protein: CASSFSLSGGAADTQYF; CDR3 DNA: TGTGCCAGCAGCTTCTCTCTTAGCGGGGGGGCCGCAGATACGCAGTATTTT
D gene: -; J gene: TRBJ2-5; V gene: TRBV29-1; clone size: -; CDR3 protein: CSAGIGGRETQYF; CDR3 DNA: TGCAGCGCAGGGATCGGGGGTAGGGAGACCCAGTACTTC
D gene: -; J gene: TRBJ1-5; V gene: TRBV6-5; clone size: -; CDR3 protein: CASRIGGHQPQHF; CDR3 DNA: TGTGCCAGTCGGATCGGAGGGCACCAGCCCCAGCATTTT
D gene: -; J gene: TRBJ2-5; V gene: TRBV5-1; clone size: -; CDR3 protein: CASSLDWGETQYF; CDR3 DNA: TGCGCCAGCAGCTTGGATTGGGGGGAGACCCAGTACTTC
D gene: TRBD2; J gene: TRBJ2-7; V gene: TRBV19; clone size: -; CDR3 protein: CASSYSGTSNPNEQYF; CDR3 DNA: TGTGCCAGTAGTTACTCCGGGACTAGCAATCCCAACGAGCAGTACTTC
D gene: TRBD2; J gene: TRBJ2-1; V gene: TRBV11-2; clone size: -; CDR3 protein: CASSPLLAGEYFDEQFF; CDR3 DNA: TGTGCCAGCAGCCCCCTCCTAGCGGGAGAATATTTCGATGAGCAGTTCTTC
D gene: -; J gene: TRBJ1-1; V gene: TRBV18; clone size: -; CDR3 protein: CASSSRGDTEAFF; CDR3 DNA: TGTGCCAGCTCTTCTAGGGGGGACACTGAAGCTTTCTTT
D gene: TRBD1; J gene: TRBJ2-7; V gene: TRBV2; clone size: -; CDR3 protein: CASSGQGAGEQYF; CDR3 DNA: TGTGCCAGCAGTGGACAGGGGGCCGGCGAGCAGTACTTC
D gene: TRBD2; J gene: TRBJ2-2; V gene: TRBV7-2; clone size: -; CDR3 protein: CASSSASGRTGELFF; CDR3 DNA: TGTGCCAGCAGCTCTGCTAGCGGGCGCACCGGGGAGCTGTTTTTT
D gene: -; J gene: TRBJ1-1; V gene: TRBV21-1; clone size: -; CDR3 protein: CASSKDRPRVGPGIEAFF; CDR3 DNA: -
D gene: TRBD1; J gene: TRBJ1-1; V gene: TRBV2; clone size: -; CDR3 protein: CASSWTGGNTEAFF; CDR3 DNA: TGTGCCAGCAGTTGGACAGGGGGGAACACTGAAGCTTTCTTT
D gene: -; J gene: TRBJ2-3; V gene: TRBV5-1; clone size: -; CDR3 protein: CASSDGSTDTQYF; CDR3 DNA: TGCGCCAGCAGCGACGGGAGCACAGATACGCAGTATTTT